This entry lists 24 T cell receptor beta chains sequenced from one sample in a study of T cells in Graves' hyperthyroidism and ophthalmopathy (dated 2019 in TCRdb). The method behind the library was multiplex PCR. The sequencer was an Illumina HiSeq 2000. Amplification of TCR beta CDR3 regions was carried out from RNA transcripts. For the first round of RT-PCR on the TCR CDR3, the HTBI primer set was used together with the Qiagen OneStep RT-PCR kit. TCRdb cleaned the public reads at Q25 with fastp, built clones with MiXCR and kept in-frame beta chains. CDR3 protein sequences are deduplicated, and each keeps its most common genes and DNA. This sample holds 300,000 to 450,000 distinct CDR3 sequences; more than 11% were observed only once. Of the sample, approximately 10% falls within the top ten clones. Sample: blood. Receptor source: a woman aged 60-75 years with Graves' hyperthyroidism.

This clonotype has more than one count but fewer than ten. As DNA, the CDR3 is TGTGCCAGCAGTTACGGGGGGCGCGGTCAGCCCCAGCATTTT. Translating it yields CASSYGGRGQPQHF. The chain uses TRBV27 and TRBJ1-5; D is possibly TRBD1 (6 bases). There are 14 residues in the CDR3. CDR1 is MNHEY and CDR2 is SMNVEV in the germline V gene (reference sequence). Trimming removed 4 bases from V and 6 bases from J, with 13 bases in between.

This clonotype was counted at least ten times. The J gene is TRBJ2-5, the V gene TRBV7-9; D is unresolved. The V gene's germline CDR1 is SEHNR and CDR2 FQNEAQ (reference sequence). The CDR3 extends over 14 amino acids. Trimming removed 5 bases from V and 1 base from J, with 11 bases in between. For the CDR3, the DNA is TGTGCCAGCAGCCCGGCCGAATTCCAAGAGACCCAGTACTTC. It specifies CASSPAEFQETQYF.

The table lists this clonotype with many counts. V gene TRBV5-1 combines with J gene TRBJ2-1; TRBD2 agrees at 7 bases. CDR1 and CDR2 from the germline V gene are SGHRS and YFSETQ. Trimming removed 1 base from V and 5 bases from J; junction bases left unmatched: 6. The CDR3 consists of 15 residues. CDR3 region: CASSLWASGHNEQFF. The DNA of the CDR3 is TGCGCCAGCAGCTTGTGGGCTAGCGGACACAATGAGCAGTTCTTC.

This clonotype has just a few counts. The chain joins TRBV9 to TRBJ1-5; the D is unclear. Germline CDR1 reads SGDLS; CDR2 reads YYNGEE. CDR3 size: 13 residues. Trimming took off 1 base at V and 6 bases at J, with 8 bases between the two ends. The CDR3 sequence: CASSVSDLQPQHF. CDR3 DNA sequence: TGTGCCAGCAGCGTATCGGACCTTCAGCCCCAGCATTTT. Using reference TRBV9 and TRBJ1-5 for the parts outside the CDR3, the full variable domain is DSGVTQTPKHLITATGQRVTLRCSPRSGDLSVYWYQQSLDQGLQFLIQYYNGEERAKGNILERFSAQQFPDLHSELNLSSLELGDSALYFCASSVSDLQPQHFGDGTRLSIL.

The V and J genes are TRBV29-1 and TRBJ2-1, with 7 nucleotides matching TRBD2. V lost 7 bases to trimming and J lost 7 bases; unmatched junction nucleotides: 16. Looked up from germline, CDR1 is SQVTM and CDR2 is ANQGSEA. This CDR3 is 15 amino acids long. The chain's CDR3 is CSARRGSSPGNEQFF. The DNA of the CDR3 is TGCAGCGCCAGGCGGGGGTCTAGCCCTGGGAATGAGCAGTTCTTC.

The chain has TRBV28 and TRBJ2-5; D might be TRBD1 (6 bases). The V gene's germline CDR1 is MDHEN and CDR2 SYDVKM. V shed 6 bases and J shed 1 base, with 18 bases lying between them. This CDR3 has 16 residues. CDR3 coding DNA: TGTGCCAGCAGCCCCGGGACATCAACCCCCCAAGAGACCCAGTACTTC. It translates to CASSPGTSTPQETQYF.

This clonotype was counted ten times or more. This chain connects TRBV19 to TRBJ1-5, with D tentatively TRBD1 (6 bases). The CDR3 loop spans 14 amino acids. CDR1 and CDR2 from the germline V gene are LNHDA and SQIVND (reference sequence). The V gene lost 3 bases and the J gene lost 3 bases, with 9 bases spanning the gap. CDR3 nucleotide sequence: TGTGCCAGTAGTATGAGGGGGAACAATCAGCCCCAGCATTTT. Its translation is CASSMRGNNQPQHF.

The rearrangement links TRBV6-1 to TRBJ1-5, with a possible D match to TRBD1 (6 bases). Germline V gives CDR1 MNHNS, CDR2 SASEGT. Trimming took off 6 bases at V and 6 bases at J, with 18 bases between the two ends. The CDR3 length is 15 residues. This chain's CDR3 is CASSLTGDTGQPQHF. The CDR3 DNA reads TGTGCCAGCAGCCTTACGGGGGACACGGGTCAGCCCCAGCATTTT.

This clonotype has just a few counts. This chain uses TRBV5-6 with TRBJ2-7; no firm D call. Looked up from germline, CDR1 is SGHDT and CDR2 is YYEEEE. The CDR3 is made up of 16 amino acids. V lost 0 bases and J 3 bases, leaving 16 bases between the germline ends. The CDR3, as DNA: TGTGCCAGCAGCTTGGGCCCCAGGCAAACGAACTACGAGCAGTACTTC. Protein: CASSLGPRQTNYEQYF. The full variable domain, its missing parts supplied by reference TRBV5-6 and TRBJ2-7, is DAGVTQSPTHLIKTRGQQVTLRCSPKSGHDTVSWYQQALGQGPQFIFQYYEEEERQRGNFPDRFSGHQFPNYSSELNVNALLLGDSALYLCASSLGPRQTNYEQYFGPGTRLTVT.

The table lists this clonotype with many counts. The gene calls are TRBV5-5 and TRBJ2-7; TRBD2 matches at 9 bases. Trimming removed 2 bases from V and 3 bases from J; junction bases left unmatched: 6. This CDR3 is built from 15 residues. Germline CDR1 and CDR2: SGHKS and YYEKEE (reference sequence). Written as DNA, the CDR3 is TGTGCCAGCAGCTTTAGGACTAGCGCCAACTACGAGCAGTACTTC. As protein: CASSFRTSANYEQYF.

This clonotype appeared many times. The genes are TRBV18 and TRBJ2-7, with 9 positions matching TRBD2. CDR3 length equals 15 residues. With V trimmed by 0 bases and J by 4 bases, 4 bases remained unmatched. CDR1 is KGHSH, CDR2 LQKENI, per germline. CDR3 sequence (DNA): TGTGCCAGCTCACCACCGCTAGCGGGAAGGTACGAGCAGTACTTC. This sequence encodes CASSPPLAGRYEQYF.

This clonotype occurred a few times. CDR3 protein: CASSEEAGTGSNEQFF. CDR3 coding DNA: TGTGCCAGCAGTGAAGAGGCCGGGACAGGGTCTAATGAGCAGTTCTTC. The rearrangement links TRBV6-1 to TRBJ2-1; 9 nucleotides match TRBD1. The length of the CDR3 is 16 residues. Looked up from germline, CDR1 is MNHNS and CDR2 is SASEGT. With V trimmed by 1 base and J by 7 bases, 8 bases remained unmatched.

This clonotype was detected once. The rearrangement uses TRBV12-3 or TRBV12-4 and TRBJ2-3; the match to TRBD2 covers 7 bases. The CDR3 is made up of 15 amino acids. The V gene end was trimmed by 6 bases and the J gene end by 6 bases; junction bases not matched to a gene: 12. CDR3 protein: CASSASGKGSDTQYF. CDR3 bases: TGTGCCAGCAGCGCGAGCGGGAAGGGATCGGATACGCAGTATTTT.

This clonotype has at least ten counts. The chain combines TRBV11-3 with TRBJ2-3; tentatively, D is TRBD2 (6 bases). Germline CDR1 SGHNT, CDR2 YENEEA. This CDR3 spans 14 amino acids. Trimming left V 1 base short and J 4 bases short, with 9 bases between. As DNA, the CDR3 is TGTGCCAGCAGCTTAGTCGGGAGAGCAGATACGCAGTATTTT. Amino acid sequence: CASSLVGRADTQYF.

There are many counts of this clonotype. The rearrangement joins TRBV5-1 to TRBJ2-3; 7 bases are shared with TRBD1. CDR1 is SGHRS, CDR2 YFSETQ, per germline. This CDR3 has 15 amino acids. After removal of 1 base from V and 2 bases from J, the junction contained 4 bases not matched to a gene. The CDR3 DNA reads TGCGCCAGCAGCTTGTGGCAGGGGGACACAGATACGCAGTATTTT. Its protein is CASSLWQGDTDTQYF. Based on the CDR3 plus reference TRBV5-1 and TRBJ2-3, the full variable domain is KAGVTQTPRYLIKTRGQQVTLSCSPISGHRSVSWYQQTPGQGLQFLFEYFSETQRNKGNFPGRFSGRQFSNSRSEMNVSTLELGDSALYLCASSLWQGDTDTQYFGPGTRLTVL.

In this sample, this clonotype turned up a few times. The chain is built from TRBV11-2 and TRBJ1-2, with D unresolved. CDR3 length: 14 residues. The V end lost 5 bases, the J end lost 7 bases, and 17 bases lay between the germline ends. The germline CDR1 and CDR2 sequences are SGHAT and FQNNGV. The CDR3 bases are TGTGCCAGCAGCGCCATGGACGGTCTCGCTGGCTACACCTTC. Translation gives CASSAMDGLAGYTF. Full variable domain (missing parts from reference TRBV11-2 and TRBJ1-2): EAGVAQSPRYKIIEKRQSVAFWCNPISGHATLYWYQQILGQGPKLLIQFQNNGVVDDSQLPKDRFSAERLKGVDSTLKIQPAKLEDSAVYLCASSAMDGLAGYTFGSGTRLTVV.

This clonotype was seen only a few times. The V and J genes are TRBV4-2 and TRBJ2-1; possibly TRBD2 for D (6 bases). V was pared by 1 base and J by 4 bases, with 11 bases between. The germline V gene has CDR1 LGHNA and CDR2 YNFKEQ. This CDR3 comprises 15 residues. The CDR3 DNA is TGTGCCAGCAGCCAAGCGGGAGTATCGTACAATGAGCAGTTCTTC. It is translated as CASSQAGVSYNEQFF.

This clonotype was observed at least ten times. V and J are TRBV27 and TRBJ2-7, with D perhaps given as TRBD1 or TRBD2 (5 bases each). V lost 5 bases and J 1 base, leaving 12 bases between the germline ends. The CDR3 is 14 residues long. Germline CDR1 reads MNHEY; CDR2 reads SMNVEV (reference sequence). Written as DNA, the CDR3 is TGTGCCAGCAGTCCCCGGGACGCATCCTACGAGCAGTACTTC. Translating gives CASSPRDASYEQYF.

This clonotype was observed many times. V and J are TRBV20-1 and TRBJ2-1, with TRBD2 matching over 12 bases. Germline V gene data show CDR1 as DFQATT and CDR2 as SNEGSKA (reference sequence). V was pared by 5 bases and J by 9 bases, with 11 bases of the junction left unmatched. The CDR3 has 15 residues. As DNA, the CDR3 is TGCAGTGCTGGAGGGCTAGCGGGAGGGCCAAGTGAGCAGTTCTTC. Translating gives CSAGGLAGGPSEQFF.

At least ten counts were recorded for this clonotype. The CDR3 region has the DNA TGCGGAGCTATTCTTCGAGGCCAAGAGACCCAGTACTTC. Its protein product is CGAILRGQETQYF. The chain recombines TRBV20-1 with TRBJ2-5; D is ambiguous. Germline CDR1 DFQATT, CDR2 SNEGSKA (reference sequence). There are 13 residues in the CDR3.

Ten or more counts support this clonotype. The V and J genes are TRBV3-1 and TRBJ1-2; 9 bases match TRBD1. The CDR3 has 14 amino acids. V trimming: 5 bases; J trimming: 3 bases; junction bases outside the gene matches: 4. Germline-derived CDR1 and CDR2 are LGHDT and YNNKEL (reference sequence). The CDR3 loop reads CASSSRDRDYGYTF. Here the CDR3 DNA reads TGTGCCAGCAGCTCCCGGGACAGGGACTATGGCTACACCTTC.

With regard to this clonotype: A read error may be the cause here, since a much bigger clone is one base away. The chain uses TRBV25-1 and TRBJ1-2; the D gene is possibly TRBD1 (5 bases). The CDR3 is 13 residues long. Trimming stripped 7 bases from V and 7 bases from J, with 16 bases between. Germline V CDR1 and CDR2: MGHDK, SYGVNS. Written as DNA, the CDR3 is TGTGCCAGCACTCATGGGCCGGGACGTGGCTACACCTTC. This translates into CASTHGPGRGYTF.

The chain recombines TRBV7-2 with TRBJ2-7; no firm D call. The CDR3 contains 13 residues. Looked up from germline, CDR1 is SGHTA and CDR2 is FQGNSA. Trimming left V 4 bases short and J 3 bases short, with 10 bases between. The DNA of the CDR3 is TGTGCCAGCAGCTCCCGATCGAACTACGAGCAGTACTTC. Amino acid sequence: CASSSRSNYEQYF.

This clonotype appeared a few times. The J gene is TRBJ1-1, the V gene TRBV20-1; TRBD1 agrees at 8 bases. Trimming at V came to 0 bases and at J to 2 bases, leaving 8 bases not matched to a gene. Looked up from germline, CDR1 is DFQATT and CDR2 is SNEGSKA (reference sequence). The CDR3 totals 16 residues. The CDR3 DNA reads TGCAGTGCTAGAGAAGGCGCAGGGGGCGCCAACACTGAAGCTTTCTTT. Translation: CSAREGAGGANTEAFF.